These 29 T cell receptor beta chains were all obtained from the same sample, sequenced in a study of regulatory T cells in long-lasting Graves disease. Time point specified: newly diagnosed GD, antithyroid drugs for less than 3 months. PBMC RNA served as the TCR library source. CDR3-region Arm-PCR and iRepertoire HTBI primers produced the TCR beta libraries. TCRdb reprocessed the multiplex PCR reads with MiXCR, giving one entry per CDR3 protein. The sample has 550,000 to 650,000 distinct CDR3 sequences, 15% to 20% seen once; the top ten hold more than 10%. Another study also made use of these data, one on T cells in Graves' hyperthyroidism and ophthalmopathy.

The specimen comprised peripheral blood mononuclear cells (PBMCs), sampled at new diagnosis, from a patient treated with antithyroid drugs. The receptors here all came from a man aged 18 to 29 with Graves disease.

The sample holds a few counts of this clonotype. The gene calls are TRBV25-1 and TRBJ2-3, with D perhaps TRBD2 (5 bases). This CDR3 spans 16 amino acids. The germline gives CDR1 MGHDK, CDR2 SYGVNS. The V and J ends lost 1 base and 3 bases respectively, with 14 bases between them. CDR3 protein: CASSELGGGGTDTQYF. CDR3 DNA sequence: TGTGCCAGCAGTGAATTAGGCGGAGGTGGAACAGATACGCAGTATTTT.

About this clonotype: No conserved phenylalanine or tryptophan is present at the end of the CDR3, so a read error is the likely explanation. The V and J genes are TRBV7-6 and TRBJ2-5; D may be TRBD1 or TRBD2 (5 bases each). V was cut by 4 bases and J by 9 bases, with 18 bases left in between. The CDR3 extends over 14 amino acids. Germline CDR1 and CDR2: SGHVS and FNYEAQ. In DNA form, the CDR3 reads TGTGCCAGCAGCTCCCAGGGAGCACAGAGACCCCAGTACCTC. Encoded protein: CASSSQGAQRPQYL.

The chain joins TRBV29-1 to TRBJ1-1; 8 bases fit TRBD1. Germline CDR1 is SQVTM and CDR2 is ANQGSEA. With V trimmed by 0 bases and J by 9 bases, 6 bases remained unmatched. The CDR3 has 13 amino acids. The CDR3 sequence is CSVEESGQGQAFF. CDR3 sequence (DNA): TGCAGCGTTGAAGAGTCCGGACAGGGCCAAGCTTTCTTT.

V gene TRBV7-9 combines with J gene TRBJ2-7; weak D call: TRBD1 (5 bases). The CDR3 covers 15 residues. CDR1 is SEHNR and CDR2 is FQNEAQ in the germline V gene (reference sequence). V dropped 6 bases and J dropped 3 bases, with 18 bases sitting between them. The CDR3 protein is CASRQAQGIGYEQYF. DNA for the CDR3: TGTGCCAGCAGACAAGCCCAGGGTATAGGCTACGAGCAGTACTTC. Combining the CDR3 with reference TRBV7-9 and TRBJ2-7 gives the whole variable domain DTGVSQNPRHKITKRGQNVTFRCDPISEHNRLYWYRQTLGQGPEFLTYFQNEAQLEKSRLLSDRFSAERPKGSFSTLEIQRTEQGDSAMYLCASRQAQGIGYEQYFGPGTRLTVT.

This clonotype was seen at least ten times. The chain uses TRBV20-1 and TRBJ1-5; D gene uncertain. CDR1 DFQATT and CDR2 SNEGSKA come from the germline V gene (reference sequence). The CDR3 loop spans 13 amino acids. V lost 3 bases and J 0 bases, leaving 6 bases between the germline ends. The CDR3: CSASPGSNQPQHF. The CDR3, as DNA: TGCAGTGCTAGCCCGGGTAGCAATCAGCCCCAGCATTTT.

In its sample, this clonotype was seen a few times. The V and J genes are TRBV20-1 and TRBJ2-7; possible D gene TRBD1, 6 bases. From germline, CDR1 is DFQATT and CDR2 SNEGSKA (reference sequence). CDR3 length: 11 residues. The V end was cut by 4 bases, the J end by 4 bases, with 8 bases between. CDR3: CSATGEYEQYF. Here the CDR3 DNA reads TGCAGTGCTACAGGGGAATACGAGCAGTACTTC.

There are many counts of this clonotype. V is TRBV30 and J is TRBJ2-7; D gene unclear. V shed 1 base and J shed 2 bases, with 3 bases lying between them. Germline CDR1 reads GTSNPN; CDR2 reads SVGIG (reference sequence). The CDR3 sequence is 11 residues long. The CDR3 region has the DNA TGTGCCTGGAGTGACCCCTACGAGCAGTACTTC. Protein product: CAWSDPYEQYF.

V usage is TRBV29-1 and J usage is TRBJ2-7; D uncertain. This CDR3 is built from 12 residues. Trimming left V 5 bases short and J 1 base short, with 9 bases between. The germline V gene encodes CDR1 SQVTM and CDR2 ANQGSEA. The CDR3: CSVRTLSYEQYF. Here the CDR3 DNA reads TGCAGCGTTCGGACCCTATCCTACGAGCAGTACTTC.

There are many counts of this clonotype. The CDR3 coding sequence is TGTGCCAGCAGCCAATATGGACAGGGCACAGATACGCAGTATTTT. Protein sequence: CASSQYGQGTDTQYF. This sequence joins TRBV7-9 and TRBJ2-3; 7 positions match TRBD1. V lost 5 bases to trimming and J lost 1 base; unmatched junction nucleotides: 6. The CDR3 extends over 15 amino acids. Looked up from germline, CDR1 is SEHNR and CDR2 is FQNEAQ (reference sequence).

This clonotype was found a few times. The J gene is TRBJ1-1, the V gene TRBV20-1, with 7 bases identical to TRBD1. J gave up 11 bases and V 0 bases, and 3 bases lay outside the gene matches. CDR1 is DFQATT and CDR2 is SNEGSKA in the germline V gene (reference sequence). The CDR3 totals 11 residues. CDR3 in amino acids: CSARDHRGAFF. CDR3 sequence (DNA): TGCAGTGCTAGAGACCACAGGGGCGCTTTCTTT.

This clonotype occurred many times. The V call is TRBV12-3 or TRBV12-4, the J call TRBJ1-1; the D is unclear. V gave up 1 base and J gave up 11 bases, with 11 bases separating them. The CDR3 spans 12 residues. The CDR3 DNA is TGTGCCAGCAGTTTAGAAGGAACCAATGCTTTCTTT. This sequence encodes CASSLEGTNAFF.

The J gene is TRBJ2-4, the V gene TRBV20-1; 8 positions match TRBD1. The germline V gene has CDR1 DFQATT and CDR2 SNEGSKA (reference sequence). The CDR3 covers 14 residues. J gave up 8 bases and V 6 bases, and 12 bases lay outside the gene matches. CDR3 nucleotides: TGCAGTGCGCTACGACAGGGGAGAACGTACATTCAGTACTTC. This gives the protein CSALRQGRTYIQYF.

In its sample, this clonotype was seen a few times. V and J are TRBV4-2 and TRBJ2-7, with TRBD2 matching 8 bases. After removal of 6 bases from V and 5 bases from J, the junction contained 9 bases not matched to a gene. The CDR3 is 14 residues long. CDR1 LGHNA and CDR2 YNFKEQ come from the germline V gene. This chain's CDR3 is CASSRAGVGHEQYF. As DNA, the CDR3 is TGTGCCAGCAGTCGAGCGGGAGTTGGGCACGAGCAGTACTTC.

This clonotype was counted many times. This rearrangement joins TRBV12-3 or TRBV12-4 to TRBJ2-7, with TRBD2 matching over 10 bases. V shed 2 bases, J shed 3 bases, and the junction held 4 bases outside the gene matches. The CDR3 runs to 15 residues. CDR3 sequence reads: CASSLTSGAFYEQYF. The CDR3 nucleotides are TGTGCCAGCAGTTTAACTAGCGGGGCGTTCTACGAGCAGTACTTC.

There are many counts of this clonotype. The chain has TRBV20-1 and TRBJ1-1; D call uncertain. The germline CDR1 and CDR2 sequences are DFQATT and SNEGSKA (reference sequence). The CDR3 consists of 13 residues. The germline V and J ends were trimmed by 3 bases and 1 base, with 9 bases remaining between them. CDR3 nucleotides: TGCAGTGCTAGGCTCCCCGGGAACACTGAAGCTTTCTTT. It translates to CSARLPGNTEAFF.

This clonotype was counted many times. The J gene is TRBJ2-7, the V gene TRBV28; TRBD1 might be the D (6 bases). CDR1 and CDR2 from the germline V gene are MDHEN and SYDVKM. V was clipped by 7 bases and J by 2 bases, with 15 bases between them. The CDR3 is made up of 14 amino acids. CDR3 residues: CASTQGRGPYEQYF. In DNA, the CDR3 is TGTGCCAGCACCCAGGGCAGGGGTCCCTACGAGCAGTACTTC.

This clonotype was seen a few times. The chain is built from TRBV5-8 and TRBJ2-5; a weak D match, TRBD2 (6 bases). CDR1 is SGHTS, CDR2 YDEGEE, per germline. The CDR3 loop spans 21 amino acids. Between the trimmed V and J ends, which lost 1 base and 5 bases, there was a span of 33 bases. The CDR3 DNA follows: TGTGCCAGCAGCTTGTTATGGGGGGAGAGACCAATTCTCACAAAGGGGGAGACCCAGTACTTC. Its translation: CASSLLWGERPILTKGETQYF.

This clonotype was seen many times. The chain has TRBV30 and TRBJ2-1; D is uncertain. This CDR3 has 13 amino acids. Germline values: CDR1 GTSNPN, CDR2 SVGIG (reference sequence). V gave up 2 bases and J gave up 6 bases, with 11 bases separating them. CDR3 in amino acids: CAWSLGRINEQFF. The CDR3, as DNA: TGTGCCTGGAGTCTCGGACGGATCAATGAGCAGTTCTTC.

This clonotype was detected ten times or more. The CDR3 reads CASSLDGTEALVYETQYF. CDR3 nucleotides: TGTGCCAGCAGCTTGGATGGGACAGAGGCTTTGGTTTATGAGACCCAGTACTTC. The rearrangement links TRBV5-4 to TRBJ2-5; 7 bases map to TRBD1. Trimming cost V 0 bases and J 5 bases; bases outside gene matches: 16. Per germline, CDR1 SGHNT and CDR2 YYREEE (reference sequence). The CDR3 spans 18 residues.

This clonotype was seen a handful of times. This chain links TRBV19 with TRBJ2-1, with TRBD1 matching 8 bases. V was clipped by 5 bases and J by 8 bases; unmatched bases: 2. This CDR3 region has 12 residues. Germline-derived CDR1 and CDR2 are LNHDA and SQIVND (reference sequence). CDR3 nucleotide sequence: TGTGCCAGTAGTGGACAGGGCCATGAGCAGTTCTTC. Residues: CASSGQGHEQFF.

This clonotype was observed a few times. The CDR3 loop is CASTRGVNAAVNSPLHF. The CDR3 bases are TGTGCCAGCACCCGGGGGGTGAACGCGGCAGTTAATTCACCCCTCCACTTT. This sequence joins TRBV5-6 and TRBJ1-6, with D maybe TRBD1 (5 bases). The germline V gene has CDR1 SGHDT and CDR2 YYEEEE. This CDR3 comprises 17 residues. The V and J ends lost 6 bases and 6 bases respectively, with 22 bases between them.

This clonotype ranks as large. This chain links TRBV28 with TRBJ2-2; D is uncertain. The V and J ends lost 5 bases and 7 bases respectively, with 5 bases between them. The CDR3 is 11 residues long. Germline loops: CDR1 MDHEN, CDR2 SYDVKM. Here the CDR3 reads CASSRDGELFF. DNA of the CDR3: TGTGCCAGCAGTCGTGACGGGGAGCTGTTTTTT.

There are many counts of this clonotype. The junction departs from the called germline gene at one end, perhaps through a read error. The J gene is TRBJ2-7, the V gene TRBV4-1, with D unresolved. Germline values: CDR1 MGHRA, CDR2 YSYEKL. This CDR3 has 13 residues. The CDR3 DNA reads TGTGCCAGCAGCCAAGAACTGTCCTACGAGCAGTACTTC. This codes for CASSQELSYEQYF.

The count of this clonotype is one. Just one base apart from a much larger clone, this may be a read error. The chain is built from TRBV13 and TRBJ2-7; the D is unclear. Trimming shortened V by 8 bases and J by 2 bases, and 16 bases separated the two germline ends. Germline loops: CDR1 PRHDT, CDR2 FYEKMQ (reference sequence). There are 14 residues in the CDR3. CDR3 sequence reads: CASSCQRSPYEQYF. The CDR3 bases are TGTGCCAGCTCTTGTCAGAGGAGTCCCTACGAGCAGTACTTC.

This clonotype showed up many times. This rearrangement joins TRBV7-2 to TRBJ2-7; 10 nucleotides match TRBD2. The germline gives CDR1 SGHTA, CDR2 FQGNSA. This CDR3 region has 14 residues. With V trimmed by 6 bases and J by 6 bases, 8 bases remained unmatched. The CDR3 loop is CASSYGLAVGEQYF. DNA for the CDR3: TGTGCCAGCAGTTACGGACTAGCGGTAGGCGAGCAGTACTTC.

There are many counts of this clonotype. The chain combines TRBV3-1 with TRBJ2-7, with 15 bases identical to TRBD2. This CDR3 contains 18 residues. J lost 4 bases, V lost 4 bases, and 11 bases had no gene match. Germline V gene data show CDR1 as LGHDT and CDR2 as YNNKEL (reference sequence). The CDR3 DNA follows: TGTGCCAGCAGCCCCGGACTAGCGGGAGGGTCTGATTGGTACGAGCAGTACTTC. Protein product: CASSPGLAGGSDWYEQYF.

This clonotype was recorded many times. V is TRBV7-9 and J is TRBJ2-7, with 13 bases that match TRBD2. With V trimmed by 4 bases and J by 3 bases, 12 bases remained unmatched. Germline V gene sequence: CDR1 SEHNR, CDR2 FQNEAQ (reference sequence). The CDR3 runs 18 residues. The CDR3 loop reads CASSSGGLAGVKGYEQYF. The CDR3 coding sequence is TGTGCCAGCAGCTCCGGAGGACTAGCGGGAGTCAAAGGCTACGAGCAGTACTTC.

The chain uses TRBV7-9 and TRBJ2-2, with 7 bases matching TRBD1. CDR3 size: 17 residues. J lost 3 bases, V lost 5 bases, and 12 bases had no gene match. The germline CDR1 and CDR2 sequences are SEHNR and FQNEAQ (reference sequence). CDR3 coding DNA: TGTGCCAGCAGCCGTCGTGGGACAGCGTCTTACACCGGGGAGCTGTTTTTT. Residues: CASSRRGTASYTGELFF.

This clonotype was seen more than once but under ten times. The chain has TRBV6-1 and TRBJ1-5; D is perhaps TRBD1 (5 bases). Trimming pared 6 bases from V and 5 bases from J, leaving 17 bases between. Germline loops: CDR1 MNHNS, CDR2 SASEGT. This CDR3 has 15 residues. CDR3 sequence: CASRILGQGDQPQHF. The CDR3 region has the DNA TGTGCCAGCAGAATCTTAGGACAAGGCGATCAGCCCCAGCATTTT.